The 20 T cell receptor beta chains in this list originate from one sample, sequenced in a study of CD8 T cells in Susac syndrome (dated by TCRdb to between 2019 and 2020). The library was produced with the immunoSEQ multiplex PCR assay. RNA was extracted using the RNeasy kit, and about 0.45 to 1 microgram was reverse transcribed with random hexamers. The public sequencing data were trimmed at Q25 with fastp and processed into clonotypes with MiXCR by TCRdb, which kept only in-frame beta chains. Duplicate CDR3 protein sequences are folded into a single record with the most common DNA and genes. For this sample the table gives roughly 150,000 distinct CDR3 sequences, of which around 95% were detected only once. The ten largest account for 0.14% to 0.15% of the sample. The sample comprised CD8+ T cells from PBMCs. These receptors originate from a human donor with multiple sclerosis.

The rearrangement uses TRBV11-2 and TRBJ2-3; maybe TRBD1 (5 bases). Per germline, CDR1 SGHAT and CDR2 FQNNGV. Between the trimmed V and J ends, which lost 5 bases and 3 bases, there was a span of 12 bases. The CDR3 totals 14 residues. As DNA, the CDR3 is TGTGCCAGCAGCCCGCCGACAGTGACAGATACGCAGTATTTT. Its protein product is CASSPPTVTDTQYF.

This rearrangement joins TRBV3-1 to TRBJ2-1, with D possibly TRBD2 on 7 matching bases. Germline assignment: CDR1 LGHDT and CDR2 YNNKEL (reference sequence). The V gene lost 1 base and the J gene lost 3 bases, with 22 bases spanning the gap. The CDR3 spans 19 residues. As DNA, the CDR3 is TGTGCCAGCAGCCAAGCTTCCGAGGGGGGGATGGGGATCTACAATGAGCAGTTCTTC. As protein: CASSQASEGGMGIYNEQFF.

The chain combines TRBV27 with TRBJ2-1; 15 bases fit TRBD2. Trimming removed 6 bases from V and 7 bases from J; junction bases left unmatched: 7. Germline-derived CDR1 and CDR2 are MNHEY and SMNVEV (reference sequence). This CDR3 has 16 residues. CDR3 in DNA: TGTGCCAGCAGCTCGCTCGGGACTAGCGGGGGGAATGAGCAGTTCTTC. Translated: CASSSLGTSGGNEQFF.

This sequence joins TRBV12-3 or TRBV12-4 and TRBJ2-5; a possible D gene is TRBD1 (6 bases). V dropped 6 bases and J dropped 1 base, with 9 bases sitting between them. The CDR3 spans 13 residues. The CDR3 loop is CASRDSTQETQYF. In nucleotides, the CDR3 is TGTGCCAGCAGGGACAGTACCCAAGAGACCCAGTACTTC.

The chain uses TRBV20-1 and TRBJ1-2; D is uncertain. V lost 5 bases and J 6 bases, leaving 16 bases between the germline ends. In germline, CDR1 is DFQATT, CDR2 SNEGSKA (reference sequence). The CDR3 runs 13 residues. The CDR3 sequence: CSAVGKDLDGYTF. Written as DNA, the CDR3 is TGCAGTGCTGTCGGAAAGGATCTGGATGGCTACACCTTC.

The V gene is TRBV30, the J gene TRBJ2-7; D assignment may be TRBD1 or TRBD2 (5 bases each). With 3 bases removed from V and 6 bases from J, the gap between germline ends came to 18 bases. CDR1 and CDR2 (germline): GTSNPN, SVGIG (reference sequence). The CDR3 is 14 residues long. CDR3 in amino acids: CAWSNGAGTLEQYF. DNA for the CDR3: TGTGCCTGGAGCAATGGGGCAGGGACCCTCGAGCAGTACTTC. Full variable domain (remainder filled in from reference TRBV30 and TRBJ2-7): SQTIHQWPATLVQPVGSPLSLECTVEGTSNPNLYWYRQAAGRGLQLLFYSVGIGQISSEVPQNLSASRPQDRQFILSSKKLLLSDSGFYLCAWSNGAGTLEQYFGPGTRLTVT.

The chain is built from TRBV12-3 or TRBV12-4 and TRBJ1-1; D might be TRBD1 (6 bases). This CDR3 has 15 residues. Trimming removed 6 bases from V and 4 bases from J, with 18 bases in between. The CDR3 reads CASSPKGVIATEAFF. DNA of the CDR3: TGTGCCAGCAGCCCAAAGGGGGTAATCGCCACTGAAGCTTTCTTT.

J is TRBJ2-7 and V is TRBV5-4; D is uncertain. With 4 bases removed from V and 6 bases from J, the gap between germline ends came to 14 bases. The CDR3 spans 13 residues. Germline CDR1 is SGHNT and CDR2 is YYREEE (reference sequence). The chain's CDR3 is CASSGMPLGEQYV. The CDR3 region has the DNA TGTGCCAGCAGCGGTATGCCACTGGGCGAGCAGTACGTC.

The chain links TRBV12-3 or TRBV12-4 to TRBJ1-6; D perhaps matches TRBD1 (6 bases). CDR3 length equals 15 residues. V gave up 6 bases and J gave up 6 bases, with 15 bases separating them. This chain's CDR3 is CASSHGQLFNSPLHF. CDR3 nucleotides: TGTGCCAGCAGCCACGGACAGCTCTTTAATTCACCCCTCCACTTT.

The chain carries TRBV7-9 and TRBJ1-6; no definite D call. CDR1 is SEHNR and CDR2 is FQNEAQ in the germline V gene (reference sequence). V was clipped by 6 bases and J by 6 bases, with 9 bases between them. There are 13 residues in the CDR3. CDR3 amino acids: CASSAGFNSPLHF. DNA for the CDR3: TGTGCCAGCAGTGCGGGGTTTAATTCACCCCTCCACTTT.

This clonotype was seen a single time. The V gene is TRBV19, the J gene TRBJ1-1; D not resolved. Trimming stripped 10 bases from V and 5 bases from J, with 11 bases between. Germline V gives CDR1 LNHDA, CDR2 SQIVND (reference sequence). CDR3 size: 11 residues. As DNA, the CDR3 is TGTGCCACAAAATATGGGACTGAAGCTTTCTTT. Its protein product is CATKYGTEAFF.

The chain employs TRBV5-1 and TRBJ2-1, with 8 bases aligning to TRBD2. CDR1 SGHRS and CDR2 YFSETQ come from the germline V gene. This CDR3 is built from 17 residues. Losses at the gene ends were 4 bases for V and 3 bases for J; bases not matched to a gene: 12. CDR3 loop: CASSAPIAGGRYNEQFF. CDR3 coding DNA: TGCGCCAGCAGCGCCCCGATTGCGGGGGGTCGCTACAATGAGCAGTTCTTC.

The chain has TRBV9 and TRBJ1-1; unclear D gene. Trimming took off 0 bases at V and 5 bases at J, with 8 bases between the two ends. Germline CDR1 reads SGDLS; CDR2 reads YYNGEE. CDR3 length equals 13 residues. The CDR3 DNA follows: TGTGCCAGCAGCGTAGATAAGAGGACTGAAGCTTTCTTT. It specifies CASSVDKRTEAFF.

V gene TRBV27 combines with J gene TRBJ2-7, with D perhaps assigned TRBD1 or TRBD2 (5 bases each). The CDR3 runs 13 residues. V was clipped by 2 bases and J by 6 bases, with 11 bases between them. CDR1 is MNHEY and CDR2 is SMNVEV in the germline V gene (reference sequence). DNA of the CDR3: TGTGCCAGCAGTTTAATGGCTGGGGGCGAGCAGTACTTC. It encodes CASSLMAGGEQYF.

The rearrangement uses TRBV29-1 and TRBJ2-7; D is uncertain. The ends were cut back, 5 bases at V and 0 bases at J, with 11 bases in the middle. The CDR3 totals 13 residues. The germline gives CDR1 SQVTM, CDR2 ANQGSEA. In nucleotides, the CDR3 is TGCAGCGTTAAGGGTGGATGCTCCTACGAGCAGTACGTC. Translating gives CSVKGGCSYEQYV.

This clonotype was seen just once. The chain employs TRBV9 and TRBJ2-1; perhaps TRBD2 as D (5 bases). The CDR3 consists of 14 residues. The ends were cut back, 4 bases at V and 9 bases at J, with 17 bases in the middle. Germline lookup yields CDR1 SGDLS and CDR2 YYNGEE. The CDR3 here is CASSPWTLGSEQFF. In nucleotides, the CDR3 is TGTGCCAGCAGCCCCTGGACGTTAGGGAGTGAGCAGTTCTTC.

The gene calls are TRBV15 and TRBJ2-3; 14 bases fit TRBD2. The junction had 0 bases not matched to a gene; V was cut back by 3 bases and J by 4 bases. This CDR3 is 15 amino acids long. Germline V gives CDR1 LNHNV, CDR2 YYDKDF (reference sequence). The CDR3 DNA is TGTGCCACCAGCAGGACTAGCGGGGGGGCAGATACGCAGTATTTT. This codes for CATSRTSGGADTQYF.

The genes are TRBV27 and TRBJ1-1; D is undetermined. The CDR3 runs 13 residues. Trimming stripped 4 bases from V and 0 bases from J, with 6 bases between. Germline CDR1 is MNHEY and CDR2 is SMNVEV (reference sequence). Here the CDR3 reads CASSSYLNTEAFF. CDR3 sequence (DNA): TGTGCCAGCAGTTCCTATTTGAACACTGAAGCTTTCTTT.

CDR3 coding DNA: TGCAGTGCTAGCGGGACAGCCGATAACTATGGCTACACCTTC. This sequence encodes CSASGTADNYGYTF. The chain recombines TRBV20-1 with TRBJ1-2; TRBD1 aligns across 7 bases. With 3 bases clipped from V and 1 base from J, the junction kept 5 bases outside the gene matches. Germline assignment: CDR1 DFQATT and CDR2 SNEGSKA (reference sequence). This CDR3 has 14 amino acids.

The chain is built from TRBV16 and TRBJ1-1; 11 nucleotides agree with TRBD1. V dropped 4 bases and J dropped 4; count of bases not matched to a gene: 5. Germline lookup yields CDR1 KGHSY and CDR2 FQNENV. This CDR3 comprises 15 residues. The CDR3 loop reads CASSLTGTGGTEAFF. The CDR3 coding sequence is TGTGCCAGCAGCCTTACTGGGACAGGGGGCACTGAAGCTTTCTTT.